This TCR beta chain is from a study of TIL therapy for anti-PD-1-resistant metastatic lung cancer. Study in general: Patients had a median age of approximately 56 years (range roughly 35-85).

The libraries were made with immunoSEQ v3. Method: immunoSEQ multiplex PCR; TCRdb's copy keeps in-frame clones and lacks some. The sample yields more than 15,000 clones, around 82% seen once. Time point specified: pre-treatment sample, taken before nivolumab and TIL therapy. Patients were adults with stage 4 NSCLC. This receptor was obtained from a person aged 25-80 years with non-small cell lung cancer. Here the sequenced sample was blood, taken at baseline.

The CDR3 nucleotides read TGTGCCAGCACTAAGGGAGGAGGAATGAACACTGAAGCTTTCTTT. Translated, it gives CASTKGGGMNTEAFF. This chain joins TRBV28 and TRBJ1-1; D remains ambiguous. V lost 7 bases to trimming and J lost 0 bases, with 15 bases between them. CDR1 and CDR2 from the germline V gene are MDHEN and SYDVKM. The CDR3 covers 15 residues.